The 11 T cell receptor beta chains in this list originate from one sample, sequenced in a study of siplizumab effects on memory and regulatory T cells. Produced via immunoSEQ multiplex PCR; TCRdb's table is partial and in-frame only. This repertoire shows some 100,000 clones, roughly 93% found once; its top ten account for approximately 5.9%. The specimen was CD8+ T cells sorted from blood. These receptor sequences come from a human donor in good health.

The V call is TRBV4-1, the J call TRBJ2-7, with D unresolved. This CDR3 is 15 amino acids long. Germline lookup yields CDR1 MGHRA and CDR2 YSYEKL. V was clipped by 0 bases and J by 0 bases, with 9 bases between them. The CDR3: CASSQEVRFSYEQYF. CDR3 in DNA: TGCGCCAGCAGCCAAGAGGTCAGGTTCTCCTACGAGCAGTACTTC.

The CDR3, as DNA: TGTGCCCAGGGGGGACCAAACTCTGGGGCCAACGTCCTGACTTTC. It yields the protein CAQGGPNSGANVLTF. The chain has TRBV30 and TRBJ2-6, with D tentatively TRBD1 (7 bases). Germline V gene data show CDR1 as GTSNPN and CDR2 as SVGIG (reference sequence). The CDR3 runs 15 residues. Trimming pared 8 bases from V and 0 bases from J, leaving 14 bases between.

The gene calls are TRBV14 and TRBJ2-7, with 10 bases matching TRBD1. Germline CDR1 and CDR2: SGHDN and FVKESK. The CDR3 runs to 15 residues. V shed 4 bases, J shed 5 bases, and the junction held 8 bases outside the gene matches. CDR3 sequence (DNA): TGTGCCAGCAGCCTGGAGGGACAGGGGTTCCACGAGCAGTACTTC. This translates into CASSLEGQGFHEQYF.

The V call is TRBV5-6, the J call TRBJ2-1, with 8 bases lining up with TRBD1. Germline values: CDR1 SGHDT, CDR2 YYEEEE. The CDR3 is 16 residues long. V shed 5 bases, J shed 4 bases, and the junction held 11 bases outside the gene matches. The CDR3 DNA reads as TGTGCCAGCAGTCGACTCCAGGGGGCTAGGTACAATGAGCAGTTCTTC. It encodes CASSRLQGARYNEQFF.

V is TRBV2 and J is TRBJ2-7; D unclear. Germline CDR1 SNHLY, CDR2 FYNNEI. Deletions cut 1 base from V and 0 bases from J, with 10 bases between. There are 15 residues in the CDR3. The CDR3 spells CASSEGWQSSYEQYF. DNA of the CDR3: TGTGCCAGCAGTGAAGGTTGGCAGAGCTCCTACGAGCAGTACTTC.

This sequence joins TRBV5-1 and TRBJ2-7; D not certain. The V end was cut by 1 base, the J end by 1 base, with 9 bases between. CDR1 is SGHRS, CDR2 YFSETQ, per germline. The CDR3 totals 14 residues. CDR3 nucleotides: TGCGCCAGCAGCTTGACCGTAGGTTCCTACGAGCAGTACTTC. Translation gives CASSLTVGSYEQYF.

The J gene is TRBJ2-2, the V gene TRBV7-9; 13 positions agree with TRBD2. The V gene's germline CDR1 is SEHNR and CDR2 FQNEAQ (reference sequence). V trimming: 6 bases; J trimming: 4 bases; junction bases outside the gene matches: 8. CDR3 length: 17 residues. The CDR3 coding sequence is TGTGCCAGCAGGACTCTGGGACTAGCGGGATTCACCGGGGAGCTGTTTTTT. It yields the protein CASRTLGLAGFTGELFF.

Notes on this clone: The germline gene is not matched at one end of the junction; a read error may be the cause. V is TRBV7-7 and J is TRBJ2-7, with TRBD2 matching 10 bases. CDR1 is SSHAT, CDR2 FNYEAQ, per germline (reference sequence). CDR3 size: 14 residues. This CDR3 is CASSSGTSANEQYF. The DNA for the CDR3 is TGTGCTAGCAGCTCCGGGACTAGCGCCAACGAGCAGTACTTC. Looking up the rest from reference TRBV7-7 and TRBJ2-7 gives the full variable domain: GAGVSQSPRYKVTKRGQDVTLRCDPISSHATLYWYQQALGQGPEFLTYFNYEAQPDKSGLPSDRFSAERPEGSISTLTIQRTEQRDSAMYRCASSSGTSANEQYFGPGTRLTVT.

The rearrangement joins TRBV9 to TRBJ2-1, with TRBD2 matching over 9 bases. Germline V CDR1 and CDR2: SGDLS, YYNGEE. This CDR3 is built from 16 residues. V lost 3 bases and J lost 2; bases outside the gene matches: 6. The CDR3 spells CASSGPTSGAYNEQFF. The CDR3 coding sequence is TGTGCCAGCAGCGGTCCGACTAGCGGAGCCTACAATGAGCAGTTCTTC.

The J gene is TRBJ2-4, the V gene TRBV23-1, with D unclear. TRBV23-1 is marked as an open reading frame, function uncertain. The germline V and J ends were trimmed by 2 bases and 1 base, with 3 bases remaining between them. CDR3 length: 13 amino acids. The chain's CDR3 is CASSQGAKNIQYF. Written as DNA, the CDR3 is TGCGCCAGCAGTCAAGGGGCCAAAAACATTCAGTACTTC.

The gene calls are TRBV5-4 and TRBJ2-7, with a weak D call TRBD1 (5 bases). The CDR3 length is 14 residues. The germline V gene encodes CDR1 SGHNT and CDR2 YYREEE (reference sequence). Trimming cost V 3 bases and J 2 bases, with 12 bases left between them. This CDR3 is CASSWGTGPYEQYF. The CDR3, as DNA: TGTGCCAGCAGCTGGGGAACAGGTCCCTACGAGCAGTACTTC.